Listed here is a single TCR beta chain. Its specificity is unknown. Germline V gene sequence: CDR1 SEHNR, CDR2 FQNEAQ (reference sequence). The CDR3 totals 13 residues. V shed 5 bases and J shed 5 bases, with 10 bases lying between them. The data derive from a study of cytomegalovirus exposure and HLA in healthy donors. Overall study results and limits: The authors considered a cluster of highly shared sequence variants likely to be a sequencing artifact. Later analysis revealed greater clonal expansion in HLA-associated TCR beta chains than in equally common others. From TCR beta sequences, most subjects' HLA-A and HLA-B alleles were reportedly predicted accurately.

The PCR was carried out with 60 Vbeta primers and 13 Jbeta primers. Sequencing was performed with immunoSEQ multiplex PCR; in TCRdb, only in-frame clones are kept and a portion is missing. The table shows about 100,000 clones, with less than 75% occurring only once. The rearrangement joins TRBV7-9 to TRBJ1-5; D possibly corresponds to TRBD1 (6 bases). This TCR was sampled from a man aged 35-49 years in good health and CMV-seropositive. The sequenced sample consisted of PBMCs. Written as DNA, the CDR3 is TGTGCCAGCAGCCAGGGGTTGTATCAGCCCCAGCATTTT. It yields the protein CASSQGLYQPQHF.